The 21 T cell receptor beta chains in this list originate from one sample, sequenced in a study of blood T cell repertoires in COVID-19. Here immunoSEQ multiplex PCR was the method, and the copy in TCRdb shows in-frame clones only, minus some. Of some 76,000 clones in the sample, around nine tenths were seen once. The sample consisted of peripheral blood. The receptors shown here come from a human donor in a cohort sampled during active COVID-19.

The chain links TRBV7-2 to TRBJ1-2, with 7 bases identical to TRBD1. V gave up 5 bases and J gave up 8 bases; unmatched junction bases: 11. Germline values: CDR1 SGHTA, CDR2 FQGNSA. The CDR3 is made up of 14 amino acids. Here the CDR3 reads CASSVQQGLGGYTF. The CDR3 DNA follows: TGTGCCAGCAGCGTGCAACAGGGGCTAGGAGGCTACACCTTC.

The gene calls are TRBV7-2 and TRBJ2-7, with 11 nucleotides matching TRBD1. The V and J ends lost 0 bases and 3 bases, in that order; junction bases with no gene match: 4. Germline CDR1 SGHTA, CDR2 FQGNSA. This CDR3 region has 16 residues. The CDR3 here is CASSLAGTGGIYEQYF. CDR3 sequence (DNA): TGTGCCAGCAGCTTAGCGGGGACAGGGGGAATCTACGAGCAGTACTTC.

This chain links TRBV6-1 with TRBJ1-6; 8 bases match TRBD1. This CDR3 region has 17 residues. The germline gives CDR1 MNHNS, CDR2 SASEGT. V was clipped by 4 bases and J by 3 bases; unmatched bases: 8. CDR3 DNA sequence: TGTGCCAGCAGTGGGACAGGGCCCGAAGTCTATAATTCACCCCTCCACTTT. Translating gives CASSGTGPEVYNSPLHF.

The chain recombines TRBV4-3 with TRBJ2-2; D is perhaps TRBD1 (6 bases). Trimming removed 6 bases at V and 2 bases at J, with 13 bases between. The CDR3 is 15 residues long. The germline CDR1 and CDR2 sequences are LGHNA and YSLEER. Here the CDR3 reads CASRSSGTNTGELFF. CDR3 DNA: TGCGCCAGCAGATCCTCCGGGACAAACACCGGGGAGCTGTTTTTT.

The genes are TRBV27 and TRBJ2-7; D might be TRBD1 (6 bases). CDR3 length equals 15 residues. Between the trimmed V and J ends, which lost 0 bases and 3 bases, there was a span of 12 bases. Germline V gene data show CDR1 as MNHEY and CDR2 as SMNVEV (reference sequence). The CDR3 sequence: CASSLSFVGGYEQYF. The CDR3 DNA follows: TGTGCCAGCAGTTTATCGTTTGTAGGGGGCTACGAGCAGTACTTC.

V usage is TRBV29-1 and J usage is TRBJ2-7, with 9 bases identical to TRBD1. Germline loops: CDR1 SQVTM, CDR2 ANQGSEA. V gave up 3 bases and J gave up 1 base; unmatched junction bases: 7. The CDR3 sequence is 15 residues long. CDR3 bases: TGCAGCGTTGACTTGAGACAGGGGGTTTCCTACGAGCAGTACTTC. Protein: CSVDLRQGVSYEQYF.

The gene calls are TRBV10-3 and TRBJ2-5; 11 positions agree with TRBD2. Germline-derived CDR1 and CDR2 are ENHRY and SYGVKD. CDR3 length equals 15 residues. The ends lost 4 bases at V and 3 bases at J; junction bases unmatched: 4. The CDR3 DNA reads as TGTGCCATCAGTGGACTAGCGGGGACCAAAGAGACCCAGTACTTC. Protein: CAISGLAGTKETQYF.

V gene TRBV6-2 or TRBV6-3 combines with J gene TRBJ2-2; the match to TRBD2 covers 12 bases. The CDR3 totals 16 residues. Germline CDR1 and CDR2: MNHEY and SVGEGT. V lost 3 bases, J lost 5 bases, and 4 bases stayed unmatched. CDR3 residues: CASSYILAGGTGELFF. Here the CDR3 DNA reads TGTGCCAGCAGTTATATACTAGCGGGGGGAACCGGGGAGCTGTTTTTT.

The chain is built from TRBV7-8 and TRBJ1-2, with 8 bases lining up with TRBD1. CDR1 SGHVS and CDR2 FQNEAQ come from the germline V gene. Trimming at V came to 0 bases and at J to 3 bases, leaving 3 bases not matched to a gene. There are 15 residues in the CDR3. The CDR3 loop reads CASSLARGLYYGYTF. The DNA of the CDR3 is TGTGCCAGCAGCTTAGCCAGGGGGCTATACTATGGCTACACCTTC.

V usage is TRBV7-3 and J usage is TRBJ2-3; D perhaps matches TRBD2 (6 bases). Germline V CDR1 and CDR2: SGHTA, FQGTGA. Trimming cost V 5 bases and J 6 bases, with 15 bases left between them. The CDR3 runs 14 residues. DNA of the CDR3: TGTGCCAGCAGCCGCGATGGAGGGAAGGATACGCAGTATTTT. The encoded protein is CASSRDGGKDTQYF.

The chain uses TRBV7-3 and TRBJ2-1, with 12 bases identical to TRBD2. The CDR3 totals 16 residues. V shed 5 bases and J 3 bases; nucleotides not matched to a gene: 5. Per the germline V gene, CDR1 is SGHTA and CDR2 is FQGTGA. The CDR3 nucleotides are TGTGCCAGCAGCCCGACGGGACTAGCGGGCTACAATGAGCAGTTCTTC. It yields the protein CASSPTGLAGYNEQFF. Full variable domain (remainder filled in from reference TRBV7-3 and TRBJ2-1): GAGVSQTPSNKVTEKGKYVELRCDPISGHTALYWYRQSLGQGPEFLIYFQGTGAADDSGLPNDRFFAVRPEGSVSTLKIQRTERGDSAVYLCASSPTGLAGYNEQFFGPGTRLTVL.

The chain has TRBV4-3 and TRBJ2-1; 8 bases match TRBD1. The CDR3 extends over 14 amino acids. V dropped 2 bases and J dropped 9; count of bases not matched to a gene: 6. CDR1 and CDR2 (germline): LGHNA, YSLEER. CDR3 sequence (DNA): TGCGCCAGCAGCCAACCTGACAGGGGCTTTGAGCAGTTCTTC. Its translation is CASSQPDRGFEQFF.

The chain couples TRBV7-3 to TRBJ2-7, with D perhaps TRBD2 (5 bases). Germline V gene data show CDR1 as SGHTA and CDR2 as FQGTGA. Trimming cost V 5 bases and J 1 base, with 12 bases left between them. This CDR3 region has 14 residues. CDR3 in DNA: TGTGCCAGCAGCCCCGGCCTAGCTTCCTACGAGCAGTACTTC. The encoded protein is CASSPGLASYEQYF.

The chain is built from TRBV19 and TRBJ1-1, with a weak D call TRBD1 (5 bases). The ends were cut back, 5 bases at V and 2 bases at J, with 9 bases in the middle. CDR1 and CDR2 (germline): LNHDA, SQIVND (reference sequence). This CDR3 region has 13 residues. The CDR3 region is CASSAQGNTEAFF. The DNA for the CDR3 is TGTGCCAGTAGTGCTCAGGGCAACACTGAAGCTTTCTTT.

V and J are TRBV9 and TRBJ2-7; TRBD2 matches at 12 bases. V shed 3 bases, J shed 3 bases, and the junction held 1 base outside the gene matches. The V gene's germline CDR1 is SGDLS and CDR2 YYNGEE. The CDR3 spans 14 residues. The CDR3 region has the DNA TGTGCCAGCAGCGCTAGCGGGGGGGACTACGAGCAGTACTTC. The encoded protein is CASSASGGDYEQYF.

V is TRBV5-1 and J is TRBJ2-1; TRBD1 aligns across 8 bases. The CDR3 length is 16 residues. Unmatched junction bases numbered 15, after V lost 4 bases and J lost 9 bases. Per the germline V gene, CDR1 is SGHRS and CDR2 is YFSETQ. CDR3 in amino acids: CASSERGQERSSEQFF. The CDR3 DNA sequence: TGCGCCAGCAGCGAACGGGGACAGGAGCGAAGTAGTGAGCAGTTCTTC.

This chain joins TRBV5-1 and TRBJ2-5, with D maybe TRBD2 (7 bases). The germline CDR1 and CDR2 sequences are SGHRS and YFSETQ. Trimming removed 4 bases from V and 1 base from J, with 17 bases in between. CDR3 length: 16 residues. DNA for the CDR3: TGCGCCAGCAGCAGGGAGGGGGGAATGGGCCAAGAGACCCAGTACTTC. Translation: CASSREGGMGQETQYF.

The chain employs TRBV6-2 or TRBV6-3 and TRBJ1-5; 8 bases are a match to TRBD1. Germline CDR1 is MNHEY and CDR2 is SVGEGT. V lost 4 bases and J lost 2; bases outside the gene matches: 1. This CDR3 is built from 14 residues. As DNA, the CDR3 is TGTGCCAGCAGTTTACAGGGGGGCAATCAGCCCCAGCATTTT. This codes for CASSLQGGNQPQHF.

The CDR3 DNA reads TGTGCCAGTAGTATCCAGAGGCTGGGTCTTTACGAGCAGTACTTC. This encodes CASSIQRLGLYEQYF. The chain employs TRBV19 and TRBJ2-7; D unclear. V lost 3 bases and J lost 4, with 16 bases in between. The CDR3 is 15 residues long. The germline CDR1 and CDR2 sequences are LNHDA and SQIVND (reference sequence).

V and J are TRBV6-1 and TRBJ2-2; weak D call: TRBD1 (5 bases). CDR3 length: 15 amino acids. CDR1 MNHNS and CDR2 SASEGT come from the germline V gene. The V gene lost 2 bases and the J gene lost 7 bases, with 14 bases spanning the gap. The DNA for the CDR3 is TGTGCCAGCAGTGAATCTAGGGGAACGGGCGGGGAGCTGTTTTTT. Protein sequence: CASSESRGTGGELFF.

The chain carries TRBV25-1 and TRBJ1-2, with D tentatively TRBD1 (6 bases). CDR3 length: 13 residues. Germline CDR1 is MGHDK and CDR2 is SYGVNS. V gave up 3 bases and J gave up 5 bases, with 10 bases separating them. The CDR3 bases are TGTGCCAGCAGTGACGAGGGGGTGTATGGCTACACCTTC. It yields the protein CASSDEGVYGYTF.